These T cell receptor beta chains were read from a single sample in a study of T cell responses to AZD1222 COVID-19 vaccine. Sequenced by immunoSEQ multiplex PCR; TCRdb stores in-frame clones only, minus some. The table includes 60,000 to 75,000 clones, 83% detected once. Here the sequenced sample was peripheral blood, taken 28 days after the second AZD1222 dose. The receptor set was obtained from an adult who received the AZD1222 COVID-19 vaccine. Each CDR3 is given without its conserved first and last residue. The order of the fields is V gene, CDR3 length, J gene, D gene, CDR3 protein. A D gene is named only where the DNA matches it firmly.

TRBV7-2	17	TRBJ2-3	TRBD1	ASSTRPRTGAQPRDTQY
TRBV10-3	12	TRBJ1-5	.	AISDRNGNQPQH
TRBV12-1	13	TRBJ2-4	.	ASSFVGAAKNIQY
TRBV12-3/TRBV12-4	11	TRBJ1-2	.	ASSLVQGTGYT
TRBV2	11	TRBJ2-7	.	ASRETDSYEQY
TRBV4-1	14	TRBJ2-1	.	ASSQEPTYLHNEQF
TRBV4-2	13	TRBJ2-1	TRBD1	ASSHRQGEVDEQF
TRBV12-3/TRBV12-4	11	TRBJ1-3	.	ASRPSGANTIY
TRBV6-5	9	TRBJ2-5	.	ASSRQETQY
TRBV9	13	TRBJ2-6	.	ASSVAITGANVLT
TRBV5-1	11	TRBJ2-7	TRBD2	ASSFSGGSEQY
TRBV19	12	TRBJ1-1	.	ASSIRRENTEAF
TRBV7-9	12	TRBJ2-3	TRBD2	ASTVAGDTDTQY
TRBV5-1	15	TRBJ1-1	TRBD1	ASSLSWDSQGASEAF
TRBV7-9	15	TRBJ1-2	.	ASSLDSGTIWNYGYT
TRBV21-1	13	TRBJ1-3	.	ASSKGSPCGNTIY
TRBV12-5	13	TRBJ1-5	.	ASGGSTRGNQPQH